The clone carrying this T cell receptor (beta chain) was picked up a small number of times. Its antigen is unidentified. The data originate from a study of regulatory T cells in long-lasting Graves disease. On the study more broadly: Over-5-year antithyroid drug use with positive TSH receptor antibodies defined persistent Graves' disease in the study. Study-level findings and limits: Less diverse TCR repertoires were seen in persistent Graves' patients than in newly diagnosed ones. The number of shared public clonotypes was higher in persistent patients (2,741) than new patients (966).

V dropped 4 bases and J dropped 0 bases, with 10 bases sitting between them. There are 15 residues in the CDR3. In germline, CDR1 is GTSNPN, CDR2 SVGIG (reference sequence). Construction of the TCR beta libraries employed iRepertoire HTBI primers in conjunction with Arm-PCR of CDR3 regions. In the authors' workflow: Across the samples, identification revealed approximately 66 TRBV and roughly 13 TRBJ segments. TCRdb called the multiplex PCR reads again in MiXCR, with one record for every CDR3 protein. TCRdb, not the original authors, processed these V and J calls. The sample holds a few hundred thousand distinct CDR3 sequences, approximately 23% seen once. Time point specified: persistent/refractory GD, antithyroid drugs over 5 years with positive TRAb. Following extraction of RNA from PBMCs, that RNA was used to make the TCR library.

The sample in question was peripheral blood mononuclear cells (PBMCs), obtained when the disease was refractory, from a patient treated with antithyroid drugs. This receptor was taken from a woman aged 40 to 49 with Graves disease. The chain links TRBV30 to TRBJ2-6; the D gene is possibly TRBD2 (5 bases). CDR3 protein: CAWTTGSSGANVLTF. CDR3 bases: TGTGCCTGGACTACGGGGTCCTCTGGGGCCAACGTCCTGACTTTC.